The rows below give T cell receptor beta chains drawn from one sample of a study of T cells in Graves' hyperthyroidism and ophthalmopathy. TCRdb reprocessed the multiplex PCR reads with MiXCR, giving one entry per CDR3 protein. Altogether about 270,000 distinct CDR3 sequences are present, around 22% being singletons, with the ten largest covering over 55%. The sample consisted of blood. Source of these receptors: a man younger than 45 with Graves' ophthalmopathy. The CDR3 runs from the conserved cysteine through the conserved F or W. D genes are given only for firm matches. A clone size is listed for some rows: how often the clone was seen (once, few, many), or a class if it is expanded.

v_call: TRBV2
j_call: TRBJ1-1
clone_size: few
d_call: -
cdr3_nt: TGTGCCAGCAGGACGGGTGGGGTAGGCCACACTGAAGCTTTCTTT
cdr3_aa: CASRTGGVGHTEAFF

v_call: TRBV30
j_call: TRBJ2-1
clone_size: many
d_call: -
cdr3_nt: TGTGCCTGGGCCCGGGGGAGCTCCTACAATGAGCAGTTCTTC
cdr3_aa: CAWARGSSYNEQFF

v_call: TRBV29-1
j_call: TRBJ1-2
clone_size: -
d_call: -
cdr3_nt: TGCAGCGTTGCTATGTCGACAGTTGTCTATGGCTACACCTTC
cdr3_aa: CSVAMSTVVYGYTF

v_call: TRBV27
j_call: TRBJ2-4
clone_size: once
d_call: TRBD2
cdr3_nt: TGTGCCAGCAGTTTAGCCGGGACTACACTAGGCCCCCTAGCCAAAAACATTCAGTACTTC
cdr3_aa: CASSLAGTTLGPLAKNIQYF

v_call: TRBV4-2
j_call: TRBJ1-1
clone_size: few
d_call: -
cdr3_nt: TGTGCCAGCAGCCAACAACAGGGTGGGTACACTGAAGCTTTCTTT
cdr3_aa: CASSQQQGGYTEAFF

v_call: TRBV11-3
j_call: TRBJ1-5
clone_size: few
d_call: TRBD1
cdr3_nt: TGTGCCAGCAGCATGGGGACAGGAAATCAGCCCCAGCATTTT
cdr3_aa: CASSMGTGNQPQHF

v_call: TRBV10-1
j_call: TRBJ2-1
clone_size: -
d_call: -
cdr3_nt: TGTGCCAGCTCGATGAGGGGCGTGAATGAGCAGTTCTTC
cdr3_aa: CASSMRGVNEQFF

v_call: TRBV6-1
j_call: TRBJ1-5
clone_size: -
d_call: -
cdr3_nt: TGTGCCAGCAGTAATGGGCCGACGCAGCCCCAGCATTTT
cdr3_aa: CASSNGPTQPQHF

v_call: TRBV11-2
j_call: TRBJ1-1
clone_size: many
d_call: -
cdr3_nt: TGTGCCAGCAGCGCGCTATTGAACACTGAAGCTTTCTTT
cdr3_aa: CASSALLNTEAFF

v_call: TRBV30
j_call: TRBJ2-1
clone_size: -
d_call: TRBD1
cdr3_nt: TGTGCCTGGAGTTCCAGGGGGACCACCTACAATGAGCAGTTCTTC
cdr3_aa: CAWSSRGTTYNEQFF

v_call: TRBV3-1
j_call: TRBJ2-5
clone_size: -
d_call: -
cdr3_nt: TGTGCCAGCAGCCCAGTCCGCCGAGAAGGCGAGACCCAGTACTTC
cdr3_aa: CASSPVRREGETQYF

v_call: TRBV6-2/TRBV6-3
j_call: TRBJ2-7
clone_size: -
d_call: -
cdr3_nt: TGTGCCAGCAAAAGGGACAAAACCTACGAGCAGTACTTC
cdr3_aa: CASKRDKTYEQYF

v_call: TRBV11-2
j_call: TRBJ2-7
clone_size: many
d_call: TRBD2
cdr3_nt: TGTGCCAGCAGCTTAGATGGGACTAGTGTCTACGAGCAGTACTTC
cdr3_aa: CASSLDGTSVYEQYF

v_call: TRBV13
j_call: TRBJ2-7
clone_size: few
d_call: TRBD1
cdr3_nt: TGTGCCAGCAGCCCCGGACAGGGGAGGACCTACGAGCAGTACTTC
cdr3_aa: CASSPGQGRTYEQYF

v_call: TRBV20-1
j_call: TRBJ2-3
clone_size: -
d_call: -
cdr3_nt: TGCAGTGCTAGAGTCACTACCCTACTCAGCACAGATACGCAGTATTTT
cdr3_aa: CSARVTTLLSTDTQYF

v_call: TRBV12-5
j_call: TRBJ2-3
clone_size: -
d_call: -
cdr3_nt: TGTGCTAGTGGTTCCCCTCTAGCGCATAGCACAGATACGCAGTATTTT
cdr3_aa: CASGSPLAHSTDTQYF

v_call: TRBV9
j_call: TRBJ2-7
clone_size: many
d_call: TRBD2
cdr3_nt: TGTGCCAGCAGCCCGACTAGCGGGGGGAGCAACGAGCAGTACTTC
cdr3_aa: CASSPTSGGSNEQYF

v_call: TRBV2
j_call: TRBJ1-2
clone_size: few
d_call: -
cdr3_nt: TGTGCCAGCATTAAAGCAGGGAGCTATGGCTACACCTTC
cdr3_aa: CASIKAGSYGYTF

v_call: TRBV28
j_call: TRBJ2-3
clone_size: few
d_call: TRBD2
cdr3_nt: TGTGCCAGCACCGTACTAGCGGATCCTTTCGGGGTGACGCAGTATTTT
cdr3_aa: CASTVLADPFGVTQYF

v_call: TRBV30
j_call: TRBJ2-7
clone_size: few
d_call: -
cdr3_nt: TGTGCCTGGAGTATGGGAATTCCAGAGCAGTACTTC
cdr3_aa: CAWSMGIPEQYF

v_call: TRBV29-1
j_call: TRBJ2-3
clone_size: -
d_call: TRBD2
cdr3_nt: TGCAGCGTTGAGACGACTAGCCCCAGCACAGATACGCAGTATTTT
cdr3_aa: CSVETTSPSTDTQYF

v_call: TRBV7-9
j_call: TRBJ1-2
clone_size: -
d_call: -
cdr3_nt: TGTGCCAGCAGCTCAACGAGACGGGACATCTATGGCTACACCTTC
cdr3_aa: CASSSTRRDIYGYTF

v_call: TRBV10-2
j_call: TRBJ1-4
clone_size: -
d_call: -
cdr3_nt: TGCGCCAGCACGGCAGCCAGCAAACTGTTTTTT
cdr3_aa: CASTAASKLFF

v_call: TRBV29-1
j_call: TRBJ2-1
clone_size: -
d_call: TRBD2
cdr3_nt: TGCAGCGTTCCACTAGCGGGAGTCATCAATGAGCAGTTCTTC
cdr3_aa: CSVPLAGVINEQFF

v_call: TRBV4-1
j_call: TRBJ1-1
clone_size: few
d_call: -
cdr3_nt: TGCGCCAGCAGCCAAGCAAGAAATCTGGACACTGAAGCTTTCTTT
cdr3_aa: CASSQARNLDTEAFF

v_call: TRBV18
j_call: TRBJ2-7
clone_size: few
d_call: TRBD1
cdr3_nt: TGTGCCAGCTCACAGACCAGGGGGCTTAACTACGAGCAGTACTTC
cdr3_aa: CASSQTRGLNYEQYF

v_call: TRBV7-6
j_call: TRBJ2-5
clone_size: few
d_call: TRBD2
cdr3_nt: TGTGCCAGCAGCCGACGTACCCCCATACTAGCGGCGGGGGAGACCCAGTACTTC
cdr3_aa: CASSRRTPILAAGETQYF

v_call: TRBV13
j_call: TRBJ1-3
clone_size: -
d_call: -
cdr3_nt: TGTGCCAGCAGCTTTGGGGCAGGGCGGCGGTCAAGCACCATATATTTT
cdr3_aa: CASSFGAGRRSSTIYF

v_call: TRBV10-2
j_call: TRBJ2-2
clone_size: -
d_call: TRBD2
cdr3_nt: TGCGCCAGCAGAGAGGGACTAGCATTCAGGGAGCTGTTTTTT
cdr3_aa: CASREGLAFRELFF

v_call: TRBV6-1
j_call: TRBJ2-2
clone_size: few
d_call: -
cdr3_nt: TGTGCCAGCAGTGAAGGGACTCTTACCGGGGAGCTGTTTTTT
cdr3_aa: CASSEGTLTGELFF

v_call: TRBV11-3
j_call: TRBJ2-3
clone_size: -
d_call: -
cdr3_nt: TGTGCCAACAGCTTAGATAGGACCCCGGGAGATACGCAGTATTTT
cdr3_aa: CANSLDRTPGDTQYF

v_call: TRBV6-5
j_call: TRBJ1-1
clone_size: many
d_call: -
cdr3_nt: TGTGCCAGCAGTTACAAGGACGGCACTGAAGCTTTCTTT
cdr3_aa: CASSYKDGTEAFF

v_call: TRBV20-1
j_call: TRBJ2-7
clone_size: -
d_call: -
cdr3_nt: TGCAGTGCTAGAGATGGAAGCGGGCGGGAGCAGTACTTC
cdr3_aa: CSARDGSGREQYF

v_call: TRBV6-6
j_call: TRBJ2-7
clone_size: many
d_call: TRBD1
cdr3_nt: TGTGCCAGCAGTTACTCCTGGACAGGGGTGGCCTACGAGCAGTACTTC
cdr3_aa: CASSYSWTGVAYEQYF

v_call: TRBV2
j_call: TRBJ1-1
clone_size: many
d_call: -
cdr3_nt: TGTGCCAGCAGTGACCGCGCCTGGGGAGCTTTCTTT
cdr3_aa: CASSDRAWGAFF

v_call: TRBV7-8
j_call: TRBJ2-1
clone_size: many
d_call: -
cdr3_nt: TGTGCCAGCAGCTCCAGCTGGGTTTGGGGGTTAATAAGAGAGCAGTTCTTC
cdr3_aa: CASSSSWVWGLIREQFF

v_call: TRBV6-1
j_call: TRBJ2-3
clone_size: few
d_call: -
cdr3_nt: TGTGCCAGCAGTGAAGCACTGGCTAGCACAGATACGCAGTATTTT
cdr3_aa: CASSEALASTDTQYF

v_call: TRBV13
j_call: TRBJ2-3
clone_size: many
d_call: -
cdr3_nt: TGTGCCAGCAGCTTAGGCCAGGCAGGTGGGACAGATACGCAGTATTTT
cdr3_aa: CASSLGQAGGTDTQYF

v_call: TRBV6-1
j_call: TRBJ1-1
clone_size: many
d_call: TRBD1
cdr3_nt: TGTGCCAGCAGTGAGAGGGGGACAGGGGTTAGGGACACTGAAGCTTTCTTT
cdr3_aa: CASSERGTGVRDTEAFF

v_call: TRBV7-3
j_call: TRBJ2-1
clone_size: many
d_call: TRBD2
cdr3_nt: TGTGCCAGCAGCTGGCTAGCGGGAGTTGGCAATGAGCAGTTCTTC
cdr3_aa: CASSWLAGVGNEQFF

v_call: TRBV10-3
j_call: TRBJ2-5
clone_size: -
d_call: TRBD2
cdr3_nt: TGTGCCATCAGTGAAGCTCGGGCGGGAGGGCCCAAAGAGACCCAGTACTTC
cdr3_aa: CAISEARAGGPKETQYF

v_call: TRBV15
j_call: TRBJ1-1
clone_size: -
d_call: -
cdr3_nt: TGTGCCACCAGCAGAGATCCTTTTGGGAACACTGAAGCTTTCTTT
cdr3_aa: CATSRDPFGNTEAFF

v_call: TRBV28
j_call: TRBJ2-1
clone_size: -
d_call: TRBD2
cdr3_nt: TGTGCCAGCAGTTCCGGGACTAGCGGGAGGGCCCGGGAGCAGTTCTTC
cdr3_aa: CASSSGTSGRAREQFF

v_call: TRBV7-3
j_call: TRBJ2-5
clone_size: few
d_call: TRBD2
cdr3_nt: TGTGCCAGCAGCTTAAAGCGGGAGGGTCCCCAGTACTTC
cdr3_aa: CASSLKREGPQYF

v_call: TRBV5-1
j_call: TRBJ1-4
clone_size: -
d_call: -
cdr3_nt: TGCGCCAGCAGCTACTACGGACCCAGAGATGAAAAACTGTTTTTT
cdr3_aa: CASSYYGPRDEKLFF

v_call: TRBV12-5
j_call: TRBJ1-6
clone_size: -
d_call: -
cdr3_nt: TGTGCTAGTGGTCGCCCACTGTTTACTTTGAGAGTTTCTTATGATTCACCCCTCCACTTT
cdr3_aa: CASGRPLFTLRVSYDSPLHF

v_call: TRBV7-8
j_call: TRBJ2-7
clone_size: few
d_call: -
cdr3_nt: TGTGCCAGCAGCTTAGTACGGACAGCCGAGCAGTACTTC
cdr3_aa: CASSLVRTAEQYF

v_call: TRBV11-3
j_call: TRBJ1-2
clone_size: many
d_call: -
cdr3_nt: TGTGCCAGCAGCCCTAACGGGGATCGTGGCTACACCTTC
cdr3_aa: CASSPNGDRGYTF

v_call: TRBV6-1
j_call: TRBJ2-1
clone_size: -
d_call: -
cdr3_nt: TGTGCCAGCAGTTCCATGGGGGGTAGACAGTTCTTC
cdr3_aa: CASSSMGGRQFF

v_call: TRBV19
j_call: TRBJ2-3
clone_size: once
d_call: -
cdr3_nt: TGTGCCACCGCACTCCGACAGTCAACTTTTAGCACAGATACGCAGTATTTT
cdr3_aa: CATALRQSTFSTDTQYF

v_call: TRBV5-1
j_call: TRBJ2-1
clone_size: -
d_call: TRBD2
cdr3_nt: TGCGCCAGCAGCTGGGGTGGGACTAGTGGGGAGCAGTTCTTC
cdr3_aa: CASSWGGTSGEQFF

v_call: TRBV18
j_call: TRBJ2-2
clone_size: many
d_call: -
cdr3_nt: TGTGCCAGCTCACCACGGAACACCGGGGAGCTGTTTTTT
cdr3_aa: CASSPRNTGELFF

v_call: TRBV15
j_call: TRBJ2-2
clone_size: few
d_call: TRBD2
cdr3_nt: TGTGCCACCAGCAGAGATAGGCTAGCGGTGAACACCGGGGAGCTGTTTTTT
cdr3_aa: CATSRDRLAVNTGELFF

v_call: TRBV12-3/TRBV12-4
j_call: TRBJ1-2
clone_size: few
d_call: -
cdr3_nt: TGTGCCAGCTCCGCGTCCGGAAACTATGGCTACACCTTC
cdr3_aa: CASSASGNYGYTF